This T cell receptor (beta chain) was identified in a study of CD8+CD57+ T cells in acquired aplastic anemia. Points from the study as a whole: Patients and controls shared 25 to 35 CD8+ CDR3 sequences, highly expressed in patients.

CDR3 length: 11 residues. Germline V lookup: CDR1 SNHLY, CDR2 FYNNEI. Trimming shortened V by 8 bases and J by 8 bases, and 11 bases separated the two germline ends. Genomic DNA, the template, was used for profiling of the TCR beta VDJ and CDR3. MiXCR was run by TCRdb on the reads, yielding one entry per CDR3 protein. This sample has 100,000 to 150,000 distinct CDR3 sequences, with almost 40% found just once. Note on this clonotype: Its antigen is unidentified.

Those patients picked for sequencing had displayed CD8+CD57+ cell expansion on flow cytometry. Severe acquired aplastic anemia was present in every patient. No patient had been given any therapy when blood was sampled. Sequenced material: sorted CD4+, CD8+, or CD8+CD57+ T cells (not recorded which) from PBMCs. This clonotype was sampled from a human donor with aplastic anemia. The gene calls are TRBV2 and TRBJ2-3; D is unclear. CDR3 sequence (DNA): TGTGCCAGCGTTGCTACCCGTACGCAGTATTTT. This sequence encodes CASVATRTQYF.